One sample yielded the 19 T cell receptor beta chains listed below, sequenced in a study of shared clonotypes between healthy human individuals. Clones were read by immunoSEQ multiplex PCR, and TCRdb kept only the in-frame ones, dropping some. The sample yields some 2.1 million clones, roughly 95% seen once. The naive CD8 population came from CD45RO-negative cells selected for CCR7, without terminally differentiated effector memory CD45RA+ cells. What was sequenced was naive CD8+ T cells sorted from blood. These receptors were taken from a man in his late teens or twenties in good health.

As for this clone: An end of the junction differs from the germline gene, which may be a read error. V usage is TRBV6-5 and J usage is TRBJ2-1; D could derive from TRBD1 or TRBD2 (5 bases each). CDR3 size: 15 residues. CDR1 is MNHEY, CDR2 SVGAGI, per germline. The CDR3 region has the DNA TGTGCCAGCAGTCACTCACTGGGGACCGGAAATGAGCAGTTCTTC. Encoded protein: CASSHSLGTGNEQFF.

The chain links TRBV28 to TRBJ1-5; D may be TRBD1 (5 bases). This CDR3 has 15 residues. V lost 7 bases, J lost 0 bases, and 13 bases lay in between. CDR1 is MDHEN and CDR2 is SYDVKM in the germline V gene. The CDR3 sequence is CASIRGSDSNQPQHF. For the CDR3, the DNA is TGTGCCAGCATTAGGGGATCGGATAGCAATCAGCCCCAGCATTTT.

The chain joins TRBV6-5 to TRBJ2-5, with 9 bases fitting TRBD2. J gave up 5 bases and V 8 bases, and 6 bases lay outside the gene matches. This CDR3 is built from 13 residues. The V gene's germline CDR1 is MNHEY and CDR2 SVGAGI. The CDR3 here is CASAGGWAETQYF. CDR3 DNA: TGTGCCAGCGCGGGGGGGTGGGCGGAGACCCAGTACTTC.

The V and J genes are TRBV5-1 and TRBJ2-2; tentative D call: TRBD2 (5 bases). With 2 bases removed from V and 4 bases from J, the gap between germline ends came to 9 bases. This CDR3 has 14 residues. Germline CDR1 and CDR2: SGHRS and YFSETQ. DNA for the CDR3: TGCGCCAGCAGCTTTTACAGCGGCACCGGGGAGCTGTTTTTT. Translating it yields CASSFYSGTGELFF.

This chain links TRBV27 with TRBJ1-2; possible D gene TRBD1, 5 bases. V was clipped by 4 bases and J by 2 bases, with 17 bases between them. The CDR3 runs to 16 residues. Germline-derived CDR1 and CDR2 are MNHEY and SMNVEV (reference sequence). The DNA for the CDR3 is TGTGCCAGCAGTTCCCTTGAGGGGACCCACAACTATGGCTACACCTTC. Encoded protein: CASSSLEGTHNYGYTF.

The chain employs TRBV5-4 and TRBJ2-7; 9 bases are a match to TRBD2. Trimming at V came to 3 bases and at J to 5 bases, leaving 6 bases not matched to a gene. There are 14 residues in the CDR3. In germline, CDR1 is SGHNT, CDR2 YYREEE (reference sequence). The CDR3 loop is CASSSGLAMHEQYF. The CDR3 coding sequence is TGTGCCAGCAGCTCGGGACTAGCTATGCACGAGCAGTACTTC.

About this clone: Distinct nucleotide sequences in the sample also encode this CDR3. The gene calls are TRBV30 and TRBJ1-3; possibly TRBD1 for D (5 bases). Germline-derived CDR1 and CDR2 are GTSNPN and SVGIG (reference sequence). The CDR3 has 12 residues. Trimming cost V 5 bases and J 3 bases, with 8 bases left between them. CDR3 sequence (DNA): TGTGCCTGGGGAGACAGTGGAAACACCATATATTTT. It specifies CAWGDSGNTIYF.

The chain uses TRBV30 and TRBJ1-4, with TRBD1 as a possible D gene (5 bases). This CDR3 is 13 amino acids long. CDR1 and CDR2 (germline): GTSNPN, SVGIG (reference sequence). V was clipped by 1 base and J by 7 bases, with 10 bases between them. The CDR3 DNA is TGTGCCTGGAGTGGGGGGACCGGTGAAAAACTGTTTTTT. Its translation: CAWSGGTGEKLFF.

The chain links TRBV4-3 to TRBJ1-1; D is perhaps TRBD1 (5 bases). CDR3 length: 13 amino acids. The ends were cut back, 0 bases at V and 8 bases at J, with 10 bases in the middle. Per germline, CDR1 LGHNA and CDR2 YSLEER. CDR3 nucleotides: TGCGCCAGCAGCCAAGACTATGGGGGAGAAGCTTTCTTT. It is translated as CASSQDYGGEAFF.

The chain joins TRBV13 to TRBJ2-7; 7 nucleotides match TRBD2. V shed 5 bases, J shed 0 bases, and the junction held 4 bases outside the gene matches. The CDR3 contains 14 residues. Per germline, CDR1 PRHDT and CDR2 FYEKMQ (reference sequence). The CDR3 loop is CASSDGGSSYEQYF. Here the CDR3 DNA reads TGTGCCAGCAGCGACGGCGGGAGCTCCTACGAGCAGTACTTC.

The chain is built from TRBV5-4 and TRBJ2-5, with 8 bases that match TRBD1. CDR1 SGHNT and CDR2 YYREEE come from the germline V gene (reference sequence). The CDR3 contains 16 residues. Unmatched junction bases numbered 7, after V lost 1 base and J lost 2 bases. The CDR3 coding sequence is TGTGCCAGCAGCTTGTCTGCAGGGGGCTATCAAGAGACCCAGTACTTC. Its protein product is CASSLSAGGYQETQYF.

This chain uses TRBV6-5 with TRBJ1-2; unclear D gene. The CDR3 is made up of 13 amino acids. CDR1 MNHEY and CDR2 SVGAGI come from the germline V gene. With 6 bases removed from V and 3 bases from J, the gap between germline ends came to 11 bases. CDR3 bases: TGTGCCAGCAGCCTGGGGAGCCACTATGGCTACACCTTC. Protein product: CASSLGSHYGYTF.

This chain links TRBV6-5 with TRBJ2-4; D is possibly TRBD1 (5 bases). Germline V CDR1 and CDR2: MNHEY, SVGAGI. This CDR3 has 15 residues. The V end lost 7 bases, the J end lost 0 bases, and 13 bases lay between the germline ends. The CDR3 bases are TGTGCCAGCACCCCGACAGCACTAGCCAAAAACATTCAGTACTTC. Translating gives CASTPTALAKNIQYF.

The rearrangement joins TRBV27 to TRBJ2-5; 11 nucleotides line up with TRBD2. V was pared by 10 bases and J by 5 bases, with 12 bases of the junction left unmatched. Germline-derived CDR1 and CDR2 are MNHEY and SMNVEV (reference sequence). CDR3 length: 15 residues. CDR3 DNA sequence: TGTGCCACCTCGTGGGGGACTAGCGGTCGGGAGACCCAGTACTTC. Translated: CATSWGTSGRETQYF.

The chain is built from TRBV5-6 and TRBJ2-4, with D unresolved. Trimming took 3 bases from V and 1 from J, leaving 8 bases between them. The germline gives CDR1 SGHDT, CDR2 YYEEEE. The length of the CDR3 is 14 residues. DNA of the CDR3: TGTGCCAGCAGCTCGGTCTTGGCCAAAAACATTCAGTACTTC. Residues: CASSSVLAKNIQYF. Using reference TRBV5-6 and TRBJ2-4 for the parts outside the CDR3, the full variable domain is DAGVTQSPTHLIKTRGQQVTLRCSPKSGHDTVSWYQQALGQGPQFIFQYYEEEERQRGNFPDRFSGHQFPNYSSELNVNALLLGDSALYLCASSSVLAKNIQYFGAGTRLSVL.

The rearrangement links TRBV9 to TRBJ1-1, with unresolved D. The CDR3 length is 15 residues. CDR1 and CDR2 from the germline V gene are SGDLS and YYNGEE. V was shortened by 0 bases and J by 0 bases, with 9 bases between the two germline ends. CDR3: CASSVESAVNTEAFF. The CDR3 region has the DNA TGTGCCAGCAGCGTAGAGTCCGCAGTGAACACTGAAGCTTTCTTT.

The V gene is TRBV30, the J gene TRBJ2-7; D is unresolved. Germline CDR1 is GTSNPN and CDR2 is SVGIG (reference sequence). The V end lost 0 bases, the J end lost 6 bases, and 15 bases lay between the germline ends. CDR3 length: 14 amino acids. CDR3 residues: CAWSVRGQSGEQYF. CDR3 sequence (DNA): TGTGCCTGGAGTGTACGAGGTCAATCGGGCGAGCAGTACTTC.

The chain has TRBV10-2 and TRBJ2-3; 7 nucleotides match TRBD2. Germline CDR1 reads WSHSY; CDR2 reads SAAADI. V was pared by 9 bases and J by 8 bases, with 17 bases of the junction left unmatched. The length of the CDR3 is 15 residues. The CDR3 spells CASTYSGTTFSTQYF. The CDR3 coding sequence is TGCGCCAGTACTTACTCCGGGACTACCTTTAGTACGCAGTATTTT.

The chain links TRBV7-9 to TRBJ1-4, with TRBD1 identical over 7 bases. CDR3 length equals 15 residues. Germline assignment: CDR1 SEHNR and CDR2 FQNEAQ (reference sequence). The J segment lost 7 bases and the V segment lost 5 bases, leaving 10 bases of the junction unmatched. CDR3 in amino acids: CASSDPGQRGEKLFF. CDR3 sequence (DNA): TGTGCCAGCAGCGACCCGGGACAGAGGGGTGAAAAACTGTTTTTT.